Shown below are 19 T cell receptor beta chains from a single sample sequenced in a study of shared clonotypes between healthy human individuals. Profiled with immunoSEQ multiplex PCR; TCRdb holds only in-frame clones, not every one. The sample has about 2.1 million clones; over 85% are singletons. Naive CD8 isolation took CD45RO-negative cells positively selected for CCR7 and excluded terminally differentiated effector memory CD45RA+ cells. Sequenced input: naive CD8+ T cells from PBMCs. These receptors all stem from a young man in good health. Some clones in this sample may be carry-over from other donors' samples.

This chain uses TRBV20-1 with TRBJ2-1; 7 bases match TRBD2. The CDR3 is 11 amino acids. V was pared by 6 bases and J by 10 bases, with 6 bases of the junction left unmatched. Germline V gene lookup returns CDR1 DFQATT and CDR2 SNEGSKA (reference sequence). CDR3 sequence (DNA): TGCAGTGCCACGGGAGGTCCGGAGCAGTTCTTC. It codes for CSATGGPEQFF.

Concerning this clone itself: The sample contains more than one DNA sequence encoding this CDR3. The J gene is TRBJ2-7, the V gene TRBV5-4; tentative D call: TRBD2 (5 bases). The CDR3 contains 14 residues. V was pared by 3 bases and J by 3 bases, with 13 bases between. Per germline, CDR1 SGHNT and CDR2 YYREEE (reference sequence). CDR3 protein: CASSSRDSSYEQYF. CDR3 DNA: TGTGCCAGCAGCTCCCGGGATTCTAGCTACGAGCAGTACTTC.

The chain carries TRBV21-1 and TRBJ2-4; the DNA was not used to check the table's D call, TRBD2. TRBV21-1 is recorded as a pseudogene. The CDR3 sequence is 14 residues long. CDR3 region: CASKAGGSKNIQYF. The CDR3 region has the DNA TGTGCCAGCAAGGCCGGGGGTTCCAAAAACATTCAGTACTTC.

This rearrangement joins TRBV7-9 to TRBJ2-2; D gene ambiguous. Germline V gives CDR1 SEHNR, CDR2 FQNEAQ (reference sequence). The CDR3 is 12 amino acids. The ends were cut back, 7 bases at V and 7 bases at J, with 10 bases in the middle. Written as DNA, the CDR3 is TGTGCCAGCACCCCAGTGATCGGGGAGCTGTTTTTT. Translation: CASTPVIGELFF.

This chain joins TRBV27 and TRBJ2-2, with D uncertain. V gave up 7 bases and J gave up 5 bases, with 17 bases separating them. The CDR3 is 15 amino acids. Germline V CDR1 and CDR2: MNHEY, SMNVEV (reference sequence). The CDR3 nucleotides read TGTGCCAGCAAGCAGTTTTTTCGAGGAACCGGGGAGCTGTTTTTT. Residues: CASKQFFRGTGELFF.

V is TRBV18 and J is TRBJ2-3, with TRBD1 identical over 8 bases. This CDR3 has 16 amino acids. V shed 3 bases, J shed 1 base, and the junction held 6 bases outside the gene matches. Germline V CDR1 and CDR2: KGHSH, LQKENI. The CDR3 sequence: CASSPRDRRGTDTQYF. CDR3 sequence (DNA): TGTGCCAGCTCACCTAGGGACAGGAGGGGCACAGATACGCAGTATTTT.

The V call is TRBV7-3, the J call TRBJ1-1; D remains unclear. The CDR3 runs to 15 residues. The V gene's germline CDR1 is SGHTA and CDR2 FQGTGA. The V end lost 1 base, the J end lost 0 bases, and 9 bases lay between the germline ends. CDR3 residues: CASSLIRNMNTEAFF. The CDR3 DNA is TGTGCCAGCAGCTTAATACGGAACATGAACACTGAAGCTTTCTTT.

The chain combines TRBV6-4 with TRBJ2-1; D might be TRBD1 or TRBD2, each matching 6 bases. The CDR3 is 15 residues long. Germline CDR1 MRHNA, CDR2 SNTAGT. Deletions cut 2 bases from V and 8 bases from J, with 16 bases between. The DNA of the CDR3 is TGTGCCAGCAGTGACGGAGGGGGGATCGAGGATGAGCAGTTCTTC. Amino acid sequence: CASSDGGGIEDEQFF.

CDR3 in amino acids: CSVDGLAGLVYNEQFF. The CDR3 DNA reads TGCAGCGTTGACGGGCTAGCGGGACTTGTCTACAATGAGCAGTTCTTC. The rearrangement joins TRBV29-1 to TRBJ2-1; TRBD2 agrees at 9 bases. The CDR3 runs to 16 residues. CDR1 SQVTM and CDR2 ANQGSEA come from the germline V gene. Trimming removed 3 bases from V and 3 bases from J; junction bases left unmatched: 9.

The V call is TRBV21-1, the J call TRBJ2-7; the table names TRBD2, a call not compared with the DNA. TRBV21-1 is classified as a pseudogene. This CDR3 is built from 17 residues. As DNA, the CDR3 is TGTGCCAGCAGCAGGAGCGGGACTAGCGGGGCCCACTACGAGCAGTACTTC. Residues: CASSRSGTSGAHYEQYF.

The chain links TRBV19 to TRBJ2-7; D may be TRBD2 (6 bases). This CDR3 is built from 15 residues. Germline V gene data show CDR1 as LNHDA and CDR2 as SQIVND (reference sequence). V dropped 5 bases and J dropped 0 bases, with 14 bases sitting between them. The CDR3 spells CASSVRDFPSYEQYF. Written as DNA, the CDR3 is TGTGCCAGTAGTGTCCGGGACTTTCCCTCCTACGAGCAGTACTTC.

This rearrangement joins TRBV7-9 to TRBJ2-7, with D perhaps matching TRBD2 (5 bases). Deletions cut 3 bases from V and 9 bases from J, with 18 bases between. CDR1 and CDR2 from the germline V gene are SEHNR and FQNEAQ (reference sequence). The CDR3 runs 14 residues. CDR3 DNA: TGTGCCAGCAGCTTTAGATACGACGGGAAGGTGCAGTACTTC. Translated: CASSFRYDGKVQYF.

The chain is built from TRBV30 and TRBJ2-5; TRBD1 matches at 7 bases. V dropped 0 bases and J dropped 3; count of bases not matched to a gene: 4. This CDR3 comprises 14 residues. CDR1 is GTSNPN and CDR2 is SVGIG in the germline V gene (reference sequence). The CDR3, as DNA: TGTGCCTGGAGTGTACTGGGGACAGAAGAGACCCAGTACTTC. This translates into CAWSVLGTEETQYF.

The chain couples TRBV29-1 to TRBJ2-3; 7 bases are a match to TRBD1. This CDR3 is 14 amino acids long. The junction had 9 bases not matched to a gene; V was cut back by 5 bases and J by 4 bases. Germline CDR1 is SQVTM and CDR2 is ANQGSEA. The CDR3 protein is CSVRQGYMSDTQYF. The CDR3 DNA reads TGCAGCGTTCGACAGGGTTATATGTCAGATACGCAGTATTTT.

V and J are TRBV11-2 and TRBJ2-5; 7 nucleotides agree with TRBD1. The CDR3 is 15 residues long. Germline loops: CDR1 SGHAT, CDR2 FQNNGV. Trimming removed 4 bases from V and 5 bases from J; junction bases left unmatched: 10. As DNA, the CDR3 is TGTGCCAGCAGCTCATTATCGGGACAGTGGGAGACCCAGTACTTC. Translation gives CASSSLSGQWETQYF.

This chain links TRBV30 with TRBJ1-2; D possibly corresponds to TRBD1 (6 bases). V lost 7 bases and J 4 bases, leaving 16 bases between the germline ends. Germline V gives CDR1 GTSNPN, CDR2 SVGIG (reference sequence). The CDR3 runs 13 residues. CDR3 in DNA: TGTGCCTCGCGGCCCGGGGGCTCCTATGGCTACACCTTC. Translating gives CASRPGGSYGYTF.

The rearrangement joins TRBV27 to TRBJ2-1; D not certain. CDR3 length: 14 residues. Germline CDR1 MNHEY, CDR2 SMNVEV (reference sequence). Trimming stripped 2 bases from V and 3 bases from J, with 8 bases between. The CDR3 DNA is TGTGCCAGCAGTTTAGGGTATCTCTACAATGAGCAGTTCTTC. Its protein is CASSLGYLYNEQFF.

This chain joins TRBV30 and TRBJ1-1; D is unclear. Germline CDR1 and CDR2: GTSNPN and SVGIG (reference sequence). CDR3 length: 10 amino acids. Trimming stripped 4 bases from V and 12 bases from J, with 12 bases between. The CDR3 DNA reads TGTGCCTGGATCGGCCCGTTGACTTTCTTT. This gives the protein CAWIGPLTFF.

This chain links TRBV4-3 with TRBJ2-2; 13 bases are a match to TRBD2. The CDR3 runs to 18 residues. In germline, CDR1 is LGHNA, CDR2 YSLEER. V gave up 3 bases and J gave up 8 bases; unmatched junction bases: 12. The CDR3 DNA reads TGCGCCAGCAGCCAGGGGCGTTGGACTAGCGGGAGCAAAGGGGAGCTGTTTTTT. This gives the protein CASSQGRWTSGSKGELFF.